This T cell receptor beta chain was identified in a study of a mutant IDH1 vaccine in newly diagnosed glioma. Study-wide context: A roughly 62% male, about 40% female split and a mean age of 40.4 years characterized treated patients. Patients' prior therapy spanned radiotherapy, temozolomide, or both; most underwent both. General study points: Pseudoprogression appeared independent of alterations in top peripheral clonotypes.

For this clone: Its matching antigen is unknown.

TCRdb keeps only in-frame clones here, not all; method: immunoSEQ multiplex PCR. The table lists roughly 25,000 clones, 93% of them singletons. The V segment lost 3 bases and the J segment 3 bases; nucleotides outside the gene matches: 13. CDR3 length: 17 amino acids. CDR1 is LGHNA, CDR2 YNFKEQ, per germline. The time point denotes: baseline, week 1 (first vaccination visit). Stated treatment: pre-vaccination baseline after standard-of-care therapy. Each tumor in the donors was a new WHO grade 3 or 4 astrocytoma, IDH1-mutant and ATRX-lost. The V and J genes are TRBV4-2 and TRBJ1-2; 7 bases agree with TRBD1. The sequence came from a man in his forties or fifties with glioma. Sequenced here: PBMCs, sampled from a glioma patient treated with radiotherapy, temozolomide or both. In nucleotides, the CDR3 is TGTGCCAGCAGCCAGGGCCGATCTACAGGGGCACACTATGGCTACACCTTC. It yields the protein CASSQGRSTGAHYGYTF.